A single T cell receptor (beta chain) is shown here with its context. Its specificity is not known. Through template switching, a universal primer site was introduced, and the cDNA contained unique molecular identifiers. TCRdb reprocessed the 5' RACE reads with MiXCR, giving one entry per CDR3 protein. The repertoire has about 530,000 distinct CDR3 sequences, 20% to 25% of them found once; the top ten carry 0.45% to 0.5%. V was shortened by 4 bases and J by 3 bases, with 13 bases between the two germline ends. This CDR3 spans 15 amino acids. Germline V CDR1 and CDR2: MNHEY, SVGEGT. The source of the sample is a study of identical twins. Study outcomes and limitations: The study found weaker excess twin sharing in beta out-of-frame sequences.

These sequences were also reported in another study, on yellow fever vaccine responses in identical twins.

Material for sequencing was CD4+ T cells sorted from blood. V gene TRBV6-2 or TRBV6-3 combines with J gene TRBJ2-1; a possible D gene is TRBD2 (6 bases). This TCR derives from a woman under 30 in good health. The CDR3 bases are TGTGCCAGCAGTTCCTATTCCGGGGGCTACAATGAGCAGTTCTTC. This codes for CASSSYSGGYNEQFF.